This T cell receptor (beta chain) was captured in a study of a mutant IDH1 vaccine in newly diagnosed glioma. Study background: Radiotherapy alone preceded vaccination by 4-6 weeks; alternatively, vaccination started with temozolomide cycles.

Profiling relied on immunoSEQ multiplex PCR, and the TCRdb table lists in-frame clones only, not all of them. Of about 68,000 clones detected, about four fifths appear once; the ten largest clones hold approximately 12%. The time point was: week 35, safety follow-up. Doses comprised 300 ug of mutant IDH1 20-mer peptide each, plus topical imiquimod. In weeks 1, 3, 5, 7, 11, 15, 19 and 23, patients were vaccinated. Findings and caveats of the study: Apparently, pseudoprogression bore no relation to changes among the top peripheral T cell clonotypes.

Trimming at V came to 3 bases and at J to 12 bases, leaving 14 bases not matched to a gene. The CDR3 is made up of 14 amino acids. Germline V gene lookup returns CDR1 MDHEN and CDR2 SYDVKM. In regard to this clone: What it recognizes is unknown.

The source was PBMCs, collected from a glioma patient whose treatment included an IDH1 peptide vaccine. The clonotype comes from a young man with glioma. The rearrangement links TRBV28 to TRBJ2-7; 7 nucleotides align to TRBD2. The CDR3 sequence is CASSFAGEILQPYF. DNA for the CDR3: TGTGCCAGCAGTTTTGCGGGAGAAATTCTTCAGCCGTACTTC.